A selection of T cell receptor beta chains follows, all from one sample in a study of cytomegalovirus exposure and HLA in healthy donors. The assay was immunoSEQ multiplex PCR, and TCRdb's table has in-frame clones only and misses some. Among 100,000 to 150,000 clones listed, roughly 75% were seen once. Sequences were obtained from PBMCs. These receptor sequences come from a woman between 50 and 59 years old in good health and CMV-seronegative. Each CDR3 is given with its conserved first and last residue. The order of the fields is D gene, clone size, J gene, V gene, CDR3 DNA, CDR3 protein. D genes are given only for firm matches. The listing skips clone size in some rows; elsewhere it reads once, few, many or a size class.

D gene: TRBD1; clone size: -; J gene: TRBJ1-1; V gene: TRBV5-6; CDR3 DNA: TGTGCCAGCAGCTTGGGTTCGGAGACAGGGGGCTTCGAAGCTTTCTTT; CDR3 protein: CASSLGSETGGFEAFF
D gene: -; clone size: -; J gene: TRBJ2-7; V gene: TRBV15; CDR3 DNA: TGTGCCACTAACGAGCAGTACTTC; CDR3 protein: CATNEQYF
D gene: TRBD1; clone size: -; J gene: TRBJ2-7; V gene: TRBV9; CDR3 DNA: TGTGCCAGCAGCCCAGTCGGAACAGGGGGCTACGAGCAGTACTTC; CDR3 protein: CASSPVGTGGYEQYF
D gene: -; clone size: -; J gene: TRBJ2-1; V gene: TRBV20-1; CDR3 DNA: TGCAGTGCTACACTAAACGAGCAGTTCTTC; CDR3 protein: CSATLNEQFF
D gene: TRBD1; clone size: -; J gene: TRBJ1-1; V gene: TRBV7-3; CDR3 DNA: TGTGCCAGCAGCCCCAGGACAGGGACCACTGAAGCTTTCTTT; CDR3 protein: CASSPRTGTTEAFF
D gene: -; clone size: -; J gene: TRBJ2-1; V gene: TRBV19; CDR3 DNA: TGTGCCAGTAGTGCAGTAAGCTCCTACAATGAGCAGTTCTTC; CDR3 protein: CASSAVSSYNEQFF
D gene: TRBD2; clone size: few; J gene: TRBJ2-1; V gene: TRBV6-1; CDR3 DNA: TGTGCCAGCAGTGAAGTCGGGCTAGCGGGAGTGAGTGAGCAGTTCTTC; CDR3 protein: CASSEVGLAGVSEQFF
D gene: -; clone size: -; J gene: TRBJ1-5; V gene: TRBV27; CDR3 DNA: TGTGCCAGCAGTTTATTGGGACTCCTTGGCAATCAGCCCCAGCATTTT; CDR3 protein: CASSLLGLLGNQPQHF
D gene: TRBD2; clone size: -; J gene: TRBJ2-7; V gene: TRBV7-9; CDR3 DNA: TGTGCCAGCAGCTTATTACCGGGACTAGCGGGAGAGGGCGAGCAGTACTTC; CDR3 protein: CASSLLPGLAGEGEQYF
D gene: TRBD1; clone size: -; J gene: TRBJ1-4; V gene: TRBV5-6; CDR3 DNA: TGTGCCAGCAGCTTGGGACAGGGGGCGCAAGAAAAACTGTTTTTT; CDR3 protein: CASSLGQGAQEKLFF
D gene: -; clone size: -; J gene: TRBJ2-1; V gene: TRBV15; CDR3 DNA: TGTGCCAGTAATACAGAGGGAGTACTAGGTGAGCAGTTCTTC; CDR3 protein: CASNTEGVLGEQFF
D gene: -; clone size: -; J gene: TRBJ1-2; V gene: TRBV7-4; CDR3 DNA: TGTGCCAGCAAGGTGGAGACCCCGGCACCCCAAAGTGGCTCTTATGGCTACACCTTC; CDR3 protein: CASKVETPAPQSGSYGYTF
D gene: TRBD1; clone size: once; J gene: TRBJ1-5; V gene: TRBV27; CDR3 DNA: TGTGCCAGCAGCTCTACGGATGACAGGGTAGATGGACAGCCCCAGCATTTT; CDR3 protein: CASSSTDDRVDGQPQHF
D gene: TRBD2; clone size: -; J gene: TRBJ2-5; V gene: TRBV9; CDR3 DNA: TGTGCCAGCAGTTATCTGGCGGGAGGGAGCCAAGAGACCCAGTACTTC; CDR3 protein: CASSYLAGGSQETQYF
D gene: -; clone size: -; J gene: TRBJ2-2; V gene: TRBV2; CDR3 DNA: TGTGCCAGGGCCGGGAGCGGGGAGCTGTTTTTT; CDR3 protein: CARAGSGELFF
D gene: -; clone size: -; J gene: TRBJ1-5; V gene: TRBV7-9; CDR3 DNA: TGTGCCAGCAGCTTAAACCAGGGGAATCAGCCCCAGCATTTT; CDR3 protein: CASSLNQGNQPQHF
D gene: TRBD1; clone size: -; J gene: TRBJ2-7; V gene: TRBV5-1; CDR3 DNA: TGCGCCAGCAGTTGGATTGGGACAGGGGATGAGCAGTACTTC; CDR3 protein: CASSWIGTGDEQYF
D gene: -; clone size: medium-sized; J gene: TRBJ1-1; V gene: TRBV6-6; CDR3 DNA: TGTGCCAGCAACACAGGGAACACTGAAGCTTTCTTT; CDR3 protein: CASNTGNTEAFF
D gene: TRBD2; clone size: -; J gene: TRBJ2-2; V gene: TRBV27; CDR3 DNA: TGTGCCAGCACCCCAAGACTAGCGGGAGGCTCAGGGGAGCTGTTTTTT; CDR3 protein: CASTPRLAGGSGELFF
D gene: -; clone size: -; J gene: TRBJ2-1; V gene: TRBV6-6; CDR3 DNA: TGTGCCAGCAGACCCACTAGCCCCTCAAATTACAATGAGCAGTTCTTC; CDR3 protein: CASRPTSPSNYNEQFF
D gene: -; clone size: -; J gene: TRBJ2-1; V gene: TRBV4-2; CDR3 DNA: TGTGCCAGCAGCCAAGAGTCGGGAGAGTCTATTGAGCAGTTCTTC; CDR3 protein: CASSQESGESIEQFF
D gene: -; clone size: -; J gene: TRBJ2-1; V gene: TRBV7-6; CDR3 DNA: TGTGCCAGCAGCTTAGGGGCCTCTAATGGGCAGTTCTTC; CDR3 protein: CASSLGASNGQFF
D gene: TRBD1; clone size: few; J gene: TRBJ1-1; V gene: TRBV7-9; CDR3 DNA: TGTGCCAGCAGCGCGACGGGACAGAGGAACACTGAAGCTTTCTTT; CDR3 protein: CASSATGQRNTEAFF
D gene: -; clone size: -; J gene: TRBJ2-7; V gene: TRBV2; CDR3 DNA: TGTGCCAGCTATCAGGGGCGGACCTACGAGCAGTACTTC; CDR3 protein: CASYQGRTYEQYF
D gene: TRBD2; clone size: -; J gene: TRBJ2-5; V gene: TRBV4-1; CDR3 DNA: TGCGCCAGCAGCCAAGAGGCGGGAGAGAAGACCCAGTACTTC; CDR3 protein: CASSQEAGEKTQYF
D gene: TRBD2; clone size: -; J gene: TRBJ2-1; V gene: TRBV9; CDR3 DNA: TGTGCCAGCAGCGTCTCGGGAGGTCGGGATGAGCAGTTCTTC; CDR3 protein: CASSVSGGRDEQFF
D gene: -; clone size: -; J gene: TRBJ2-2; V gene: TRBV14; CDR3 DNA: TGTGCCAGCAGTCTAGTGGCCGGGACCGGGGAGCTGTTTTTT; CDR3 protein: CASSLVAGTGELFF
D gene: -; clone size: few; J gene: TRBJ1-2; V gene: TRBV19; CDR3 DNA: TGTGCCAGTACCCCCAACGGTGTAAAGGGCTACACCTTC; CDR3 protein: CASTPNGVKGYTF
D gene: -; clone size: -; J gene: TRBJ2-5; V gene: TRBV27; CDR3 DNA: TGTGCCAGCAGTTTAGGGTGGGGCTACCAAGAGACCCAGTACTTC; CDR3 protein: CASSLGWGYQETQYF
D gene: -; clone size: -; J gene: TRBJ2-5; V gene: TRBV7-2; CDR3 DNA: TGTGCCAGCAGCTCCGGGGAGACCCAGTACTTC; CDR3 protein: CASSSGETQYF
D gene: -; clone size: -; J gene: TRBJ2-7; V gene: TRBV19; CDR3 DNA: TGTGCCAGTAGTATTCAGACAGGCCCCTACGAGCAGTACTTC; CDR3 protein: CASSIQTGPYEQYF
D gene: TRBD1; clone size: -; J gene: TRBJ2-2; V gene: TRBV5-1; CDR3 DNA: TGCGCCAGCACCCGGACAGGTCACGACACCGGGGAGCTGTTTTTT; CDR3 protein: CASTRTGHDTGELFF
D gene: TRBD1; clone size: -; J gene: TRBJ1-5; V gene: TRBV28; CDR3 DNA: TGTGCCAGCAGTTGGACAGGGGGCCGACCTAGCAATCAGCCCCAGCATTTT; CDR3 protein: CASSWTGGRPSNQPQHF
D gene: -; clone size: -; J gene: TRBJ2-1; V gene: TRBV21-1; CDR3 DNA: TGTGCCAGCAGCAAAGCCGCTCCAGGACTAGCGGGAGGGGAGCAGTTCTTC; CDR3 protein: CASSKAAPGLAGGEQFF
D gene: -; clone size: -; J gene: TRBJ2-7; V gene: TRBV21-1; CDR3 DNA: TGTGCCAGCACAGCCCACGGCAGGGGCGAGCAGTACTTC; CDR3 protein: CASTAHGRGEQYF
D gene: TRBD1; clone size: -; J gene: TRBJ1-5; V gene: TRBV19; CDR3 DNA: TGTGCCAGTAGTTCTGACAGGGGAGGCCAGCCCCAGCATTTT; CDR3 protein: CASSSDRGGQPQHF
D gene: -; clone size: -; J gene: TRBJ2-7; V gene: TRBV7-9; CDR3 DNA: TGTTCCTCCCAGGTAATTGGCGAGCAGTACTTC; CDR3 protein: CSSQVIGEQYF
D gene: -; clone size: -; J gene: TRBJ2-3; V gene: TRBV6-5; CDR3 DNA: TGTGCCAGCAGTTACACCTACCTCACAGATACGCAGTATTTT; CDR3 protein: CASSYTYLTDTQYF
D gene: TRBD2; clone size: -; J gene: TRBJ2-1; V gene: TRBV4-3; CDR3 DNA: TGCGCCAGCAGCCAAGCGTCAGCGGGAGGGCCGGGTTTTCGGTTCTTC; CDR3 protein: CASSQASAGGPGFRFF
D gene: -; clone size: once; J gene: TRBJ2-3; V gene: TRBV5-6; CDR3 DNA: TGTGCCAGCAGCCTATTCACAGATACGCAGTATTTT; CDR3 protein: CASSLFTDTQYF
D gene: -; clone size: -; J gene: TRBJ2-3; V gene: TRBV7-9; CDR3 DNA: TGTTCCAGCAGCCACCCGACACATTTCACAGATACGCAGTATTTT; CDR3 protein: CSSSHPTHFTDTQYF
D gene: TRBD2; clone size: -; J gene: TRBJ2-1; V gene: TRBV14; CDR3 DNA: TGTGCCAGCAGCCTCGACTTTAGCGGGGGTAGCTACAATGAGCAGTTCTTC; CDR3 protein: CASSLDFSGGSYNEQFF
D gene: -; clone size: -; J gene: TRBJ2-2; V gene: TRBV11-2; CDR3 DNA: TGTGCCAGCAGCTTAGGGGGGGTAGGGGAGCTGTTTTTT; CDR3 protein: CASSLGGVGELFF
D gene: -; clone size: -; J gene: TRBJ1-3; V gene: TRBV6-1; CDR3 DNA: TGTGCCAGCAGCCAGGACAGAAACACCATATATTTT; CDR3 protein: CASSQDRNTIYF
D gene: -; clone size: -; J gene: TRBJ2-3; V gene: TRBV28; CDR3 DNA: TGTGCCAGCAGCCCCGGGGAAGCCATTAGCACAGATACGCAGTATTTT; CDR3 protein: CASSPGEAISTDTQYF
D gene: -; clone size: -; J gene: TRBJ1-1; V gene: TRBV7-8; CDR3 DNA: TGTGCCAGCAGCAGGCCCCGGACGGACTTGAACACTGAAGCTTTCTTT; CDR3 protein: CASSRPRTDLNTEAFF
D gene: -; clone size: -; J gene: TRBJ2-1; V gene: TRBV9; CDR3 DNA: TGTGCCAGCAGCGTCGGGACATACAATGAGCAGTTCTTC; CDR3 protein: CASSVGTYNEQFF
D gene: -; clone size: -; J gene: TRBJ2-1; V gene: TRBV23-1; CDR3 DNA: TGCGCCAGCACCCTCGTCGGGTCTCGAGCTCCAACCTACAATGAGCAGTTCTTC; CDR3 protein: CASTLVGSRAPTYNEQFF
D gene: -; clone size: -; J gene: TRBJ2-1; V gene: TRBV28; CDR3 DNA: TGTGCCAGCAAAGCCGGGAGCAAATACAATGAGCAGTTCTTC; CDR3 protein: CASKAGSKYNEQFF
D gene: -; clone size: -; J gene: TRBJ2-1; V gene: TRBV5-1; CDR3 DNA: TGCGCCAGCAGAAATGGGCCCCACAATGAGCAGTTCTTC; CDR3 protein: CASRNGPHNEQFF
D gene: -; clone size: -; J gene: TRBJ2-7; V gene: TRBV28; CDR3 DNA: TGTGCCAGCGCCTACGGTCCCCCACAGCCCTACGAGCAGTACTTC; CDR3 protein: CASAYGPPQPYEQYF
D gene: -; clone size: -; J gene: TRBJ1-3; V gene: TRBV7-9; CDR3 DNA: TGTGCCAGCAGCCTCGGAGGTGGTGGAAACACCATATATTTT; CDR3 protein: CASSLGGGGNTIYF
D gene: TRBD2; clone size: once; J gene: TRBJ2-7; V gene: TRBV5-6; CDR3 DNA: TGTGCCAGCAGCTTGCTTCCTAGCGGGTTCTCCTACGAGCAGTACTTC; CDR3 protein: CASSLLPSGFSYEQYF
D gene: TRBD2; clone size: -; J gene: TRBJ2-1; V gene: TRBV27; CDR3 DNA: TGTGCCAGTAGTTTATGGGGAGGGGCCAATGAGCAGTTCTTC; CDR3 protein: CASSLWGGANEQFF